The 7 T cell receptor beta chains below were found in one sample sequenced in a study of T-cell memory formation after mild COVID-19. TCRdb called the 5' RACE reads again in MiXCR, with one record for every CDR3 protein. Among under 600,000 distinct CDR3 sequences, roughly a fifth were seen once, and the ten largest hold 7.5% to 9.5%. Material for sequencing was PBMCs or a T cell subset sorted from them (not recorded which). These receptors were obtained from an adult woman who had mild COVID-19 (a few samples of this study predate the infection). Cell type and time point are not known.

This clonotype appeared a few times. The chain joins TRBV5-1 to TRBJ2-3, with 8 bases fitting TRBD2. The CDR3 has 14 amino acids. The germline V gene has CDR1 SGHRS and CDR2 YFSETQ. With V trimmed by 4 bases and J by 10 bases, 11 bases remained unmatched. The CDR3 sequence is CASSPGIAGGPQYF. For the CDR3, the DNA is TGCGCCAGCAGCCCCGGGATTGCGGGGGGCCCGCAGTATTTT. Complete variable domain (other parts from reference TRBV5-1 and TRBJ2-3): KAGVTQTPRYLIKTRGQQVTLSCSPISGHRSVSWYQQTPGQGLQFLFEYFSETQRNKGNFPGRFSGRQFSNSRSEMNVSTLELGDSALYLCASSPGIAGGPQYFGPGTRLTVL.

The chain carries TRBV6-1 and TRBJ2-5; tentatively, D is TRBD1 (5 bases). Germline CDR1 reads MNHNS; CDR2 reads SASEGT. The CDR3 loop spans 12 amino acids. V was clipped by 10 bases and J by 2 bases, with 11 bases between them. The CDR3 loop is CATLDIQETQYF. The CDR3, as DNA: TGTGCCACCCTGGACATACAAGAGACCCAGTACTTC.

This clonotype was counted between two and nine times. The chain joins TRBV20-1 to TRBJ2-1; 11 bases map to TRBD2. The CDR3 totals 13 residues. V lost 3 bases and J lost 6; bases outside the gene matches: 1. Germline CDR1 reads DFQATT; CDR2 reads SNEGSKA (reference sequence). Written as DNA, the CDR3 is TGCAGTGCTAGTAGCGGGGGGGCCAATGAGCAGTTCTTC. As protein: CSASSGGANEQFF.

This clonotype has a handful of counts. The rearrangement uses TRBV7-2 and TRBJ2-2; D may be TRBD2 (6 bases). The CDR3 loop spans 16 amino acids. V was cut by 5 bases and J by 1 base, with 14 bases left in between. Per germline, CDR1 SGHTA and CDR2 FQGNSA. The CDR3 DNA is TGTGCCAGCAGCGATACTAGCACAAGGAACACCGGGGAGCTGTTTTTT. Translating it yields CASSDTSTRNTGELFF.

V and J are TRBV7-9 and TRBJ2-7, with a possible D match to TRBD1 (6 bases). Germline loops: CDR1 SEHNR, CDR2 FQNEAQ (reference sequence). CDR3 length: 14 amino acids. Trimming took 5 bases from V and 2 from J, leaving 13 bases between them. Written as DNA, the CDR3 is TGTGCCAGCAGCCTGACAGGACGTACCTACGAGCAGTACTTC. This codes for CASSLTGRTYEQYF.

The V call is TRBV14, the J call TRBJ1-1; D is undetermined. Germline CDR1 SGHDN, CDR2 FVKESK. The CDR3 totals 12 residues. Trimming stripped 5 bases from V and 6 bases from J, with 10 bases between. The DNA for the CDR3 is TGTGCCAGCAGCTCAAGAATCCCTGAAGCTTTCTTT. This gives the protein CASSSRIPEAFF.

This chain uses TRBV29-1 with TRBJ2-3, with TRBD1 as a possible D gene (6 bases). V lost 7 bases and J 0 bases, leaving 14 bases between the germline ends. CDR3 length equals 14 residues. CDR1 SQVTM and CDR2 ANQGSEA come from the germline V gene. CDR3 in amino acids: CSAAPGHSTDTQYF. For the CDR3, the DNA is TGCAGCGCTGCGCCGGGACATAGCACAGATACGCAGTATTTT.